The 25 T cell receptor beta chains listed next were all sequenced from one sample in a study of CD8+CD57+ T cells in acquired aplastic anemia. Those patients picked for sequencing had displayed CD8+CD57+ cell expansion on flow cytometry. The study profiled TCR beta VDJ and CDR3 using genomic DNA as template. TCRdb re-called the reads through MiXCR, storing one row per CDR3 protein. The sample carries about 240,000 distinct CDR3 sequences, around 43% recorded once. Sequenced material: sorted CD4+, CD8+, or CD8+CD57+ T cells (not recorded which) from PBMCs. These receptors were collected from a human donor with aplastic anemia.

This clonotype occurred a few times. The V and J genes are TRBV7-9 and TRBJ1-5; D ambiguous. The ends were cut back, 6 bases at V and 6 bases at J, with 15 bases in the middle. CDR1 is SEHNR, CDR2 FQNEAQ, per germline (reference sequence). The CDR3 spans 14 residues. CDR3 in amino acids: CASSSEGSAQPQHF. As DNA, the CDR3 is TGTGCCAGCAGTTCCGAGGGAAGCGCTCAGCCCCAGCATTTT.

The rearrangement uses TRBV7-6 and TRBJ1-2; tentative D call: TRBD1 (5 bases). Germline loops: CDR1 SGHVS, CDR2 FNYEAQ. The CDR3 spans 16 residues. V lost 5 bases and J lost 4, with 20 bases in between. In DNA form, the CDR3 reads TGTGCCAGCAGCCCGGTTTCGGACAAGGAACTCTATGGCTACACCTTC. It is translated as CASSPVSDKELYGYTF.

CDR3 region: CSARVGFSTEAFF. DNA for the CDR3: TGCAGTGCTAGAGTGGGTTTTAGCACTGAAGCTTTCTTT. The V and J genes are TRBV20-1 and TRBJ1-1; D not certain. Per the germline V gene, CDR1 is DFQATT and CDR2 is SNEGSKA (reference sequence). The CDR3 loop spans 13 amino acids. Trimming removed 1 base at V and 4 bases at J, with 10 bases between.

The table lists this clonotype with a few counts. The chain couples TRBV14 to TRBJ2-5; D is ambiguous. The germline CDR1 and CDR2 sequences are SGHDN and FVKESK. The V and J ends lost 3 bases and 5 bases respectively, with 10 bases between them. The length of the CDR3 is 13 residues. As DNA, the CDR3 is TGTGCCAGCAGCCAGAATCGTCTGGAGACCCAGTACTTC. It is translated as CASSQNRLETQYF.

The sample holds a few counts of this clonotype. The chain couples TRBV5-5 to TRBJ1-2, with D unresolved. CDR3 length: 14 residues. Germline CDR1 SGHKS, CDR2 YYEKEE (reference sequence). Trimming cost V 4 bases and J 4 bases, with 14 bases left between them. The CDR3: CASSQDSASYGYTF. CDR3 DNA sequence: TGTGCCAGCAGCCAAGATTCGGCGAGCTATGGCTACACCTTC.

This clonotype came up a few times. This chain connects TRBV12-3 or TRBV12-4 to TRBJ1-6; perhaps TRBD1 as D (5 bases). The CDR3 sequence is 17 residues long. The V end lost 4 bases, the J end lost 5 bases, and 18 bases lay between the germline ends. The CDR3 bases are TGTGCCAGCAGTTGGCTTCCAGGGAAAAATAATAATTCACCCCTCCACTTT. Protein: CASSWLPGKNNNSPLHF.

This clonotype was detected ten times or more. This chain joins TRBV7-3 and TRBJ2-7; D call uncertain. The CDR3 loop spans 13 amino acids. V was pared by 5 bases and J by 1 base, with 9 bases between. Germline values: CDR1 SGHTA, CDR2 FQGTGA. The CDR3 protein is CASSPDQSYEQYF. The CDR3 DNA follows: TGTGCCAGCAGCCCTGACCAGTCCTACGAGCAGTACTTC.

The sample holds many counts of this clonotype. The CDR3 here is CASSLAGEIYEQYF. The CDR3 DNA follows: TGTGCCAGCAGCTTAGCGGGCGAAATCTACGAGCAGTACTTC. V gene TRBV11-1 combines with J gene TRBJ2-7; D gene ambiguous. Per the germline V gene, CDR1 is SGHAT and CDR2 is FQDESV (reference sequence). This CDR3 has 14 amino acids. V was cut by 0 bases and J by 3 bases, with 9 bases left in between.

The table lists this clonotype with a few counts. This rearrangement joins TRBV7-8 to TRBJ2-7; 7 bases line up with TRBD1. Looked up from germline, CDR1 is SGHVS and CDR2 is FQNEAQ. The CDR3 consists of 14 residues. J gave up 3 bases and V 2 bases, and 4 bases lay outside the gene matches. CDR3 region: CASSLRSGGYEQYF. DNA of the CDR3: TGTGCCAGCAGCTTAAGGTCAGGGGGCTACGAGCAGTACTTC. Variable domain in full (rest from reference TRBV7-8 and TRBJ2-7): GAGVSQSPRYKVAKRGQDVALRCDPISGHVSLFWYQQALGQGPEFLTYFQNEAQLDKSGLPSDRFFAERPEGSVSTLKIQRTQQEDSAVYLCASSLRSGGYEQYFGPGTRLTVT.

Ten or more counts support this clonotype. The chain recombines TRBV6-5 with TRBJ2-1; 9 bases fit TRBD2. V trimming: 6 bases; J trimming: 0 bases; junction bases outside the gene matches: 3. This CDR3 region has 15 residues. Germline CDR1 reads MNHEY; CDR2 reads SVGAGI. The CDR3 reads CASSLLAGSYNEQFF. In DNA form, the CDR3 reads TGTGCCAGCAGCTTACTAGCGGGCTCCTACAATGAGCAGTTCTTC.

This clonotype was observed a handful of times. Given the absence of the conserved phenylalanine or tryptophan at the CDR3 end, a read error is likely. The genes are TRBV29-1 and TRBJ1-2; a weak D match, TRBD1 (5 bases). Between the trimmed V and J ends, which lost 3 bases and 2 bases, there was a span of 16 bases. The CDR3 loop spans 15 amino acids. The germline V gene has CDR1 SQVTM and CDR2 ANQGSEA. CDR3 in amino acids: CSVDVWGWVNYGYTL. Here the CDR3 DNA reads TGCAGCGTTGACGTATGGGGGTGGGTGAACTATGGCTACACCCTC.

CDR3 protein: CASSLALTSGGHEQYF. CDR3 in DNA: TGTGCCAGCAGCTTAGCGCTGACTAGCGGGGGGCACGAGCAGTACTTC. The chain couples TRBV7-2 to TRBJ2-7; TRBD2 agrees at 13 bases. Germline V gene data show CDR1 as SGHTA and CDR2 as FQGNSA. The length of the CDR3 is 16 residues. With V trimmed by 0 bases and J by 5 bases, 4 bases remained unmatched.

This sequence joins TRBV7-9 and TRBJ1-2, with 7 bases that match TRBD1. V lost 5 bases and J lost 0; bases outside the gene matches: 12. Germline V gives CDR1 SEHNR, CDR2 FQNEAQ (reference sequence). The CDR3 runs to 17 residues. This CDR3 is CASSGKTGSGANYGYTF. For the CDR3, the DNA is TGTGCCAGCAGCGGCAAGACAGGGTCGGGTGCTAACTATGGCTACACCTTC.

This chain uses TRBV7-8 with TRBJ1-6; 10 positions agree with TRBD1. The CDR3 runs 15 residues. Germline V lookup: CDR1 SGHVS, CDR2 FQNEAQ. With V trimmed by 4 bases and J by 9 bases, 6 bases remained unmatched. DNA for the CDR3: TGTGCCAGCAGCTCCCGGACAGGGGGAATTTCACCCCTCCACTTT. Residues: CASSSRTGGISPLHF.

V is TRBV2 and J is TRBJ2-3; no firm D call. In germline, CDR1 is SNHLY, CDR2 FYNNEI. The V end was cut by 3 bases, the J end by 7 bases, with 8 bases between. This CDR3 spans 12 amino acids. CDR3 sequence reads: CASSDTTNTQYF. In DNA form, the CDR3 reads TGTGCCAGCAGTGATACGACCAATACGCAGTATTTT.

The J gene is TRBJ1-2, the V gene TRBV10-3; D possibly corresponds to TRBD1 (5 bases). The germline CDR1 and CDR2 sequences are ENHRY and SYGVKD. CDR3 length: 14 amino acids. Between the trimmed V and J ends, which lost 6 bases and 4 bases, there was a span of 15 bases. This CDR3 reads CAIRGTANVYGYTF. DNA of the CDR3: TGTGCCATCAGAGGGACGGCCAACGTCTATGGCTACACCTTC.

This clonotype was found many times. The chain recombines TRBV20-1 with TRBJ2-2; the match to TRBD2 covers 7 bases. V trimming: 3 bases; J trimming: 2 bases; junction bases outside the gene matches: 6. The germline CDR1 and CDR2 sequences are DFQATT and SNEGSKA (reference sequence). The CDR3 contains 15 residues. The CDR3 loop reads CSASDGGRNTGELFF. The CDR3 region has the DNA TGCAGTGCTAGTGATGGCGGGAGAAACACCGGGGAGCTGTTTTTT.

The sample holds many counts of this clonotype. This chain connects TRBV5-1 to TRBJ2-2; 7 bases align to TRBD1. V dropped 6 bases and J dropped 4; count of bases not matched to a gene: 3. Germline values: CDR1 SGHRS, CDR2 YFSETQ. CDR3 length equals 13 residues. The DNA of the CDR3 is TGCGCCAGCACGTCAGGGGGCACCGGGGAGCTGTTTTTT. Protein: CASTSGGTGELFF.

The rearrangement links TRBV20-1 to TRBJ1-2, with D possibly TRBD1 on 5 matching bases. The germline CDR1 and CDR2 sequences are DFQATT and SNEGSKA (reference sequence). The CDR3 sequence is 14 residues long. The V end was cut by 3 bases, the J end by 3 bases, with 14 bases between. CDR3: CSARGTREDYGYTF. CDR3 bases: TGCAGTGCTAGGGGGACCAGGGAGGACTATGGCTACACCTTC.

The gene calls are TRBV5-1 and TRBJ1-2; no firm D call. The CDR3 length is 14 residues. V gave up 0 bases and J gave up 5 bases, with 11 bases separating them. The V gene's germline CDR1 is SGHRS and CDR2 YFSETQ. This chain's CDR3 is CASSLDGKGYGYTF. CDR3 nucleotides: TGCGCCAGCAGCTTGGACGGGAAAGGGTATGGCTACACCTTC.

This clonotype was seen more than once but under ten times. Since a much larger clone is just one base distant, this may be a read error. The conserved phenylalanine or tryptophan is not found at the CDR3 terminus, so this likely reflects a read error. The rearrangement links TRBV14 to TRBJ2-1; TRBD1 matches 9 bases. The CDR3 loop spans 15 amino acids. Unmatched junction bases numbered 5, after V lost 4 bases and J lost 4 bases. Germline lookup yields CDR1 SGHDN and CDR2 FVKESK. The CDR3 DNA reads as TGTGCCAGCAGCCCATACGACAGGGGGTACAATGAGCAGTTCCTC. It encodes CASSPYDRGYNEQFL.

The table lists this clonotype with many counts. V gene TRBV10-3 combines with J gene TRBJ1-1, with 7 bases that match TRBD1. Germline V CDR1 and CDR2: ENHRY, SYGVKD. V was clipped by 5 bases and J by 1 base; unmatched bases: 10. There are 16 residues in the CDR3. The CDR3 DNA reads TGTGCCATCAGTAGCCGGGACAGCGGGGGGAACACTGAAGCTTTCTTT. Its translation: CAISSRDSGGNTEAFF.

This clonotype appeared a single time. A much more abundant neighbour one base away suggests this may be a read error. The CDR3 carries no conserved terminal phenylalanine or tryptophan, so it likely arises from a read error. The chain carries TRBV7-3 and TRBJ1-5; 12 nucleotides agree with TRBD1. Germline CDR1 is SGHTA and CDR2 is FQGTGA. The CDR3 covers 16 residues. The trim removed 5 bases at V and 2 bases at J, leaving 4 bases unmatched. The CDR3 sequence: CASSQGTGGGNQPQHS. The CDR3 DNA follows: TGTGCCAGCAGCCAGGGGACAGGGGGCGGCAATCAGCCCCAGCATTCT.

Details on this clonotype: The CDR3 end shows no conserved phenylalanine or tryptophan, and so a read error is likely. The chain has TRBV10-3 and TRBJ2-7; maybe TRBD2 (6 bases). Germline loops: CDR1 ENHRY, CDR2 SYGVKD. CDR3 length: 14 amino acids. The CDR3 loop reads CATSVGTLSYEQYL. The CDR3 nucleotides read TGTGCCACCAGTGTGGGGACTCTGTCCTACGAGCAGTACCTC.

CDR3 residues: CASSSAPTYQETQYF. The DNA for the CDR3 is TGCGCCAGCAGCTCCGCACCTACGTACCAAGAGACCCAGTACTTC. The chain is built from TRBV5-1 and TRBJ2-5; the D is unclear. Germline assignment: CDR1 SGHRS and CDR2 YFSETQ. This CDR3 is built from 15 residues. Trimming stripped 3 bases from V and 0 bases from J, with 12 bases between.